Listed here are 26 T cell receptor beta chains from one sample, sequenced in a study of cytomegalovirus exposure and HLA in healthy donors. 60 Vbeta and 13 Jbeta primers were used in PCR. TCRdb's copy holds only in-frame clones and misses some; the assay was immunoSEQ multiplex PCR. The table shows about 200,000 clones, with over 65% occurring only once. Specimen: PBMCs. The source is a man aged 35-49 years in good health and CMV-seropositive.

The chain is built from TRBV6-1 and TRBJ1-1; 7 nucleotides agree with TRBD1. The CDR3 has 15 residues. Germline CDR1 and CDR2: MNHNS and SASEGT. The V gene end was trimmed by 6 bases and the J gene end by 3 bases; junction bases not matched to a gene: 10. CDR3 DNA sequence: TGTGCCAGCAGCCACTCCTCCAGGGGGGACACTGAAGCTTTCTTT. Its translation: CASSHSSRGDTEAFF.

This clone showed up just a few times. The identical CDR3 is also encoded by other nucleotide sequences in the sample. The chain combines TRBV7-2 with TRBJ2-1, with D possibly TRBD2 on 6 matching bases. Germline CDR1 is SGHTA and CDR2 is FQGNSA. Trimming took off 0 bases at V and 1 base at J, with 7 bases between the two ends. The CDR3 extends over 15 amino acids. The CDR3 nucleotides read TGTGCCAGCAGCTTAGCCGGGAGTTCCTACAATGAGCAGTTCTTC. Its translation: CASSLAGSSYNEQFF.

This clone was detected once. The chain joins TRBV6-6 to TRBJ1-2; D remains ambiguous. The CDR3 runs 14 residues. Trimming shortened V by 2 bases and J by 7 bases, and 14 bases separated the two germline ends. The V gene's germline CDR1 is MNHNY and CDR2 SVGAGI (reference sequence). The CDR3 here is CASSYGRGVSGYTF. The CDR3 region has the DNA TGTGCCAGCAGTTACGGGCGGGGAGTTAGTGGCTACACCTTC.

The chain links TRBV23-1 to TRBJ2-7; perhaps TRBD2 as D (5 bases). TRBV23-1 is given ORF status, its function remaining uncertain. The CDR3 spans 13 residues. Trimming cost V 7 bases and J 6 bases, with 16 bases left between them. As DNA, the CDR3 is TGCGCCAGCACCCCGTGGAGGAGAGGCGAGCAGTACTTC. As protein: CASTPWRRGEQYF.

V usage is TRBV13 and J usage is TRBJ2-7; D gene unclear. This CDR3 has 13 amino acids. V was shortened by 3 bases and J by 7 bases, with 13 bases between the two germline ends. Germline V CDR1 and CDR2: PRHDT, FYEKMQ (reference sequence). This chain's CDR3 is CASSFPRNGEQYF. CDR3 DNA: TGTGCCAGCAGCTTTCCTAGGAACGGGGAGCAGTACTTC.

The gene calls are TRBV19 and TRBJ1-2, with D perhaps TRBD1 (5 bases). Deletions cut 4 bases from V and 2 bases from J, with 14 bases between. The CDR3 consists of 15 residues. Germline-derived CDR1 and CDR2 are LNHDA and SQIVND (reference sequence). The CDR3 spells CASSNNRGQNYGYTF. The CDR3, as DNA: TGTGCCAGTAGTAATAATAGGGGCCAAAACTATGGCTACACCTTC.

The V call is TRBV11-2, the J call TRBJ2-7; no reliable D call. The germline V gene has CDR1 SGHAT and CDR2 FQNNGV. The CDR3 consists of 14 residues. The V gene lost 2 bases and the J gene lost 2 bases, with 10 bases spanning the gap. The CDR3: CASSLNTGTYEQYF. DNA of the CDR3: TGTGCCAGCAGCTTAAACACGGGTACCTACGAGCAGTACTTC. The full variable domain, completed using reference TRBV11-2 and TRBJ2-7, is EAGVAQSPRYKIIEKRQSVAFWCNPISGHATLYWYQQILGQGPKLLIQFQNNGVVDDSQLPKDRFSAERLKGVDSTLKIQPAKLEDSAVYLCASSLNTGTYEQYFGPGTRLTVT.

The chain employs TRBV19 and TRBJ1-1; 8 bases fit TRBD1. V shed 2 bases and J 5 bases; nucleotides not matched to a gene: 4. The CDR3 sequence is 14 residues long. Germline CDR1 is LNHDA and CDR2 is SQIVND (reference sequence). The DNA of the CDR3 is TGTGCCAGTAGTATAACAGGGGGACGGACTGAAGCTTTCTTT. This codes for CASSITGGRTEAFF.

V and J are TRBV7-8 and TRBJ2-5; a possible D gene is TRBD1 (5 bases). V lost 2 bases and J lost 1, with 8 bases in between. CDR3 length: 14 amino acids. Germline V lookup: CDR1 SGHVS, CDR2 FQNEAQ. The CDR3 is CASSLRGTQETQYF. The CDR3 DNA reads as TGTGCCAGCAGCTTAAGGGGCACCCAAGAGACCCAGTACTTC.

This sequence joins TRBV2 and TRBJ1-1; 9 bases fit TRBD1. From germline, CDR1 is SNHLY and CDR2 FYNNEI. V lost 5 bases, J lost 0 bases, and 1 base stayed unmatched. This CDR3 comprises 14 residues. CDR3 sequence (DNA): TGTGCCAGCAGTTACAGGGGGCTGAACACTGAAGCTTTCTTT. Translating gives CASSYRGLNTEAFF.

DNA of the CDR3: TGTGCCAGCAGCGCCAGGACAGGGGACGAGCAGTACTTC. It yields the protein CASSARTGDEQYF. The chain is built from TRBV7-2 and TRBJ2-7; 9 bases are shared with TRBD1. Per germline, CDR1 SGHTA and CDR2 FQGNSA. Trimming at V came to 5 bases and at J to 5 bases, leaving 4 bases not matched to a gene. The CDR3 contains 13 residues. Full variable domain (missing parts from reference TRBV7-2 and TRBJ2-7): GAGVSQSPSNKVTEKGKDVELRCDPISGHTALYWYRQSLGQGLEFLIYFQGNSAPDKSGLPSDRFSAERTGGSVSTLTIQRTQQEDSAVYLCASSARTGDEQYFGPGTRLTVT.

V gene TRBV5-1 combines with J gene TRBJ1-6; 10 bases are a match to TRBD1. The CDR3 is made up of 14 amino acids. Germline CDR1 is SGHRS and CDR2 is YFSETQ. Unmatched junction bases numbered 6, after V lost 7 bases and J lost 8 bases. CDR3 protein: CASGTGETDSPLHF. The CDR3 coding sequence is TGCGCCAGCGGGACAGGGGAAACGGATTCACCCCTCCACTTT.

CDR3 sequence: CASSQLGTEAFF. The CDR3 region has the DNA TGTGCCAGCAGCCAACTCGGGACTGAAGCTTTCTTT. V usage is TRBV4-2 and J usage is TRBJ1-1; D uncertain. The germline V and J ends were trimmed by 2 bases and 5 bases, with 6 bases remaining between them. Per germline, CDR1 LGHNA and CDR2 YNFKEQ. The CDR3 loop spans 12 amino acids.

The chain joins TRBV18 to TRBJ2-1; 12 nucleotides align to TRBD2. Germline V lookup: CDR1 KGHSH, CDR2 LQKENI. This CDR3 has 16 residues. V shed 3 bases, J shed 9 bases, and the junction held 9 bases outside the gene matches. The CDR3 sequence is CASSPAPSGRAIEQFF. For the CDR3, the DNA is TGTGCCAGCTCACCCGCCCCTAGCGGGAGGGCCATTGAGCAGTTCTTC.

This clone was observed a few times. The chain carries TRBV5-6 and TRBJ1-1; TRBD1 aligns across 10 bases. The CDR3 loop spans 14 amino acids. The junction had 2 bases not matched to a gene; V was cut back by 3 bases and J by 3 bases. Looked up from germline, CDR1 is SGHDT and CDR2 is YYEEEE. In DNA, the CDR3 is TGTGCCAGCAGCTCCGGGACAGGGGACACTGAAGCTTTCTTT. This sequence encodes CASSSGTGDTEAFF.

The chain recombines TRBV6-6 with TRBJ1-2; weak D call: TRBD1 (6 bases). Germline CDR1 reads MNHNY; CDR2 reads SVGAGI (reference sequence). Trimming removed 6 bases at V and 2 bases at J, with 10 bases between. The CDR3 loop spans 13 amino acids. The CDR3 DNA reads TGTGCCAGCAGCCGGGACACAAACTATGGCTACACCTTC. It translates to CASSRDTNYGYTF.

This chain links TRBV28 with TRBJ2-4, with a tentative D call TRBD2 (6 bases). The germline gives CDR1 MDHEN, CDR2 SYDVKM. The CDR3 totals 12 residues. Trimming pared 3 bases from V and 6 bases from J, leaving 6 bases between. The CDR3 DNA reads as TGTGCCAGCAGTTTCGGGAGAAACATTCAGTACTTC. Its protein product is CASSFGRNIQYF.

This sequence joins TRBV27 and TRBJ2-1; 8 bases are shared with TRBD2. CDR3 length: 13 amino acids. Germline-derived CDR1 and CDR2 are MNHEY and SMNVEV (reference sequence). V was pared by 5 bases and J by 8 bases, with 5 bases of the junction left unmatched. The CDR3 DNA reads TGTGCCAGCAGTCAGCGGGAGAGAGATGAGCAGTTCTTC. It codes for CASSQRERDEQFF.

The rearrangement links TRBV29-1 to TRBJ2-5, with 12 nucleotides matching TRBD2. CDR1 and CDR2 from the germline V gene are SQVTM and ANQGSEA. The CDR3 runs 15 residues. V trimming: 4 bases; J trimming: 9 bases; junction bases outside the gene matches: 12. In DNA form, the CDR3 reads TGCAGCGTTGGACTAGCGGGGGTCTCAGTCCGAGCCCAGTACTTC. This codes for CSVGLAGVSVRAQYF.

There are a few counts of this clone. The chain couples TRBV11-2 to TRBJ2-7; the match to TRBD1 covers 8 bases. The CDR3 consists of 13 residues. Per the germline V gene, CDR1 is SGHAT and CDR2 is FQNNGV. The ends lost 5 bases at V and 6 bases at J; junction bases unmatched: 6. The CDR3 DNA sequence: TGTGCCAGCAGCCAGGACAGGGCCCTCGAGCAGTACTTC. It is translated as CASSQDRALEQYF.

V is TRBV7-2 and J is TRBJ2-5; 9 nucleotides agree with TRBD1. CDR1 is SGHTA, CDR2 FQGNSA, per germline. CDR3 length: 15 amino acids. J was trimmed by 2 bases and V by 5 bases; bases with no gene match: 6. DNA for the CDR3: TGTGCCAGCAGCCACCTGGGACAGGGTCAAGAGACCCAGTACTTC. Amino acid sequence: CASSHLGQGQETQYF.

The V and J genes are TRBV6-6 and TRBJ1-2; 8 bases fit TRBD1. Per germline, CDR1 MNHNY and CDR2 SVGAGI (reference sequence). The CDR3 is made up of 13 amino acids. V dropped 5 bases and J dropped 5; count of bases not matched to a gene: 4. The CDR3 DNA sequence: TGTGCCAGCAGTGACAGGGGTGGATATGGCTACACCTTC. This encodes CASSDRGGYGYTF.

V usage is TRBV13 and J usage is TRBJ2-7, with TRBD1 as a possible D gene (6 bases). Germline CDR1 and CDR2: PRHDT and FYEKMQ (reference sequence). V was pared by 5 bases and J by 0 bases, with 14 bases between. This CDR3 is 15 amino acids long. The CDR3 DNA is TGTGCCAGCAGCCCCTATGACAGGAACTCCTACGAGCAGTACTTC. Translating gives CASSPYDRNSYEQYF.

This clone is a singleton in its sample. This chain connects TRBV12-2 to TRBJ2-1; the table's D gene call, TRBD1, was not cross checked with the DNA. TRBV12-2 counts as a pseudogene. This CDR3 is built from 15 residues. The CDR3: CASRLGTGSRDEQFF. The CDR3 DNA follows: TGTGCAAGTCGCTTAGGGACAGGGAGTCGCGATGAGCAGTTCTTC.

The chain joins TRBV27 to TRBJ1-1, with 9 bases identical to TRBD1. Germline values: CDR1 MNHEY, CDR2 SMNVEV (reference sequence). This CDR3 spans 14 amino acids. The V and J ends lost 5 bases and 9 bases, in that order; junction bases with no gene match: 10. CDR3: CASSIDRGTDKAFF. CDR3 DNA sequence: TGTGCCAGCAGTATAGACAGGGGGACCGATAAAGCTTTCTTT.

This chain uses TRBV6-1 with TRBJ2-7; TRBD2 is a possible D gene (5 bases). The CDR3 is 13 amino acids. With 7 bases removed from V and 3 bases from J, the gap between germline ends came to 13 bases. Germline-derived CDR1 and CDR2 are MNHNS and SASEGT. CDR3 residues: CASNLRVDYEQYF. In DNA, the CDR3 is TGTGCCAGCAACCTGAGGGTAGACTACGAGCAGTACTTC.